Each of the 15 T cell receptor beta chains below was sequenced from the same sample in a study of T cell responses to AZD1222 COVID-19 vaccine. Produced via immunoSEQ multiplex PCR; TCRdb's table is partial and in-frame only. The sample records some 200,000 clones, about nine tenths being singletons. Sample: peripheral blood, taken on day 0 of AZD1222 vaccination. Receptor source: an adult in good health.

This chain links TRBV4-1 with TRBJ1-2; 10 positions agree with TRBD1. The V gene end was trimmed by 0 bases and the J gene end by 7 bases; junction bases not matched to a gene: 8. The CDR3 consists of 16 residues. Per the germline V gene, CDR1 is MGHRA and CDR2 is YSYEKL. The CDR3 loop is CASSQDIQDRGGGYTF. CDR3 in DNA: TGCGCCAGCAGCCAAGATATTCAGGACAGGGGGGGTGGCTACACCTTC.

V usage is TRBV10-3 and J usage is TRBJ1-3; D unclear. Germline CDR1 reads ENHRY; CDR2 reads SYGVKD. Trimming took 3 bases from V and 0 from J, leaving 0 bases between them. The CDR3 is 12 residues long. CDR3 nucleotide sequence: TGTGCCATCAGTGACTCTGGAAACACCATATATTTT. It translates to CAISDSGNTIYF.

Notes on this clone: This sample includes further DNA sequences coding for the same CDR3. The chain couples TRBV28 to TRBJ2-7; D may be TRBD2 (5 bases). The ends were cut back, 6 bases at V and 6 bases at J, with 12 bases in the middle. Germline V lookup: CDR1 MDHEN, CDR2 SYDVKM. The CDR3 is 12 residues long. DNA for the CDR3: TGTGCCAGCAGCTCCACTAGTAGCGAGCAGTACTTC. Its translation is CASSSTSSEQYF.

The rearrangement uses TRBV10-3 and TRBJ1-2, with D possibly being TRBD1 (6 bases). Trimming removed 10 bases from V and 4 bases from J, with 13 bases in between. Germline V gene data show CDR1 as ENHRY and CDR2 as SYGVKD. This CDR3 has 12 amino acids. The CDR3 protein is CATEGGGYGYTF. The CDR3 DNA sequence: TGTGCCACCGAGGGAGGGGGCTATGGCTACACCTTC.

The gene calls are TRBV7-6 and TRBJ2-7, with D possibly being TRBD2 (6 bases). Germline lookup yields CDR1 SGHVS and CDR2 FNYEAQ. This CDR3 has 13 amino acids. The ends were cut back, 10 bases at V and 1 base at J, with 14 bases in the middle. The CDR3 coding sequence is TGTGCCACAATACGCGGGGATTCCTACGAGCAGTACTTC. This gives the protein CATIRGDSYEQYF.

The chain recombines TRBV5-1 with TRBJ2-1; no clear D gene. The germline CDR1 and CDR2 sequences are SGHRS and YFSETQ. This CDR3 is built from 12 residues. V lost 4 bases, J lost 8 bases, and 10 bases lay in between. CDR3 nucleotides: TGCGCCAGCAGCCCCCTGGGCGATGAGCAGTTCTTC. Translated, it gives CASSPLGDEQFF. Full variable domain (remainder filled in from reference TRBV5-1 and TRBJ2-1): KAGVTQTPRYLIKTRGQQVTLSCSPISGHRSVSWYQQTPGQGLQFLFEYFSETQRNKGNFPGRFSGRQFSNSRSEMNVSTLELGDSALYLCASSPLGDEQFFGPGTRLTVL.

This clone was seen once. This chain joins TRBV3-1 (or the pseudogene TRBV3-2) and TRBJ1-4, with 9 bases aligning to TRBD1. Germline loops: CDR1 LGHDT, CDR2 YNNKEL (reference sequence). The ends lost 5 bases at V and 5 bases at J; junction bases unmatched: 24. The CDR3 consists of 21 residues. CDR3 sequence: CASSKGDRVQGIDSVNEKLFF. In nucleotides, the CDR3 is TGTGCCAGCAGCAAAGGGGACAGGGTACAGGGTATAGATTCGGTAAATGAAAAACTGTTTTTT.

Concerning this clone: One junction end does not reproduce the germline sequence, and a read error may be involved. The rearrangement uses TRBV10-3 and TRBJ1-1; D perhaps matches TRBD1 (5 bases). CDR1 ENHRY and CDR2 SYGVKD come from the germline V gene. This CDR3 spans 15 amino acids. The CDR3 nucleotides are TGTGCCATCAGGGAGTCGGGGGAGAGGTTTACTGAAGCTTTCTTT. Translation: CAIRESGERFTEAFF.

V gene TRBV4-1 combines with J gene TRBJ1-6; D gene unclear. The CDR3 runs 19 residues. In germline, CDR1 is MGHRA, CDR2 YSYEKL. The V end lost 0 bases, the J end lost 0 bases, and 15 bases lay between the germline ends. CDR3 region: CASSQEGWVPSSYNSPLHF. CDR3 DNA sequence: TGCGCCAGCAGCCAAGAGGGTTGGGTCCCAAGCTCCTATAATTCACCCCTCCACTTT.

V usage is TRBV7-9 and J usage is TRBJ1-2; 9 nucleotides align to TRBD1. J gave up 6 bases and V 1 base, and 15 bases lay outside the gene matches. Germline V lookup: CDR1 SEHNR, CDR2 FQNEAQ (reference sequence). CDR3 length: 18 residues. The CDR3 bases are TGTGCCAGCAGCTTAGGAGGGGACAGGGTGTATAGGATTCATGGCTACACCTTC. It encodes CASSLGGDRVYRIHGYTF.

V gene TRBV24-1 combines with J gene TRBJ2-3; 10 bases align to TRBD2. The CDR3 has 15 residues. Germline V CDR1 and CDR2: KGHDR, SFDVKD. V was clipped by 4 bases and J by 6 bases; unmatched bases: 6. CDR3 region: CATSDSSGGPDTQYF. The CDR3 coding sequence is TGTGCCACCAGTGACTCTAGCGGGGGCCCGGATACGCAGTATTTT.

The rearrangement uses TRBV5-4 and TRBJ1-1; no firm D call. CDR1 and CDR2 (germline): SGHNT, YYREEE (reference sequence). V lost 1 base and J 1 base, leaving 8 bases between the germline ends. The CDR3 loop spans 14 amino acids. The CDR3 DNA follows: TGTGCCAGCAGCTTGTCCGTTTCGAACACTGAAGCTTTCTTT. Translating gives CASSLSVSNTEAFF.

V gene TRBV11-3 combines with J gene TRBJ2-7; D perhaps matches TRBD2 (6 bases). V lost 5 bases and J 6 bases, leaving 17 bases between the germline ends. The CDR3 extends over 14 amino acids. Germline CDR1 reads SGHNT; CDR2 reads YENEEA. In DNA form, the CDR3 reads TGTGCCAGCAGCCCAAATGGCCGGGAGAGCGAGCAGTACTTC. Translation: CASSPNGRESEQYF.

The J gene is TRBJ2-7, the V gene TRBV5-4; TRBD2 agrees at 8 bases. J was trimmed by 3 bases and V by 2 bases; bases with no gene match: 10. This CDR3 is 16 amino acids long. Per the germline V gene, CDR1 is SGHNT and CDR2 is YYREEE (reference sequence). The CDR3, as DNA: TGTGCCAGCAGCTTACACGGGGGGGCCATGTACTACGAGCAGTACTTC. Residues: CASSLHGGAMYYEQYF.

This sequence joins TRBV11-2 and TRBJ1-2; perhaps TRBD1 as D (5 bases). CDR1 is SGHAT, CDR2 FQNNGV, per germline. With 1 base removed from V and 6 bases from J, the gap between germline ends came to 12 bases. The CDR3 length is 14 residues. CDR3 protein: CASSLVGRGDGYTF. The CDR3 DNA reads as TGTGCCAGCAGCTTAGTTGGGCGAGGGGATGGCTACACCTTC.